What follows are 10 T cell receptor beta chains derived from one specimen sequenced in a study of cytomegalovirus exposure and HLA in healthy donors. Using immunoSEQ multiplex PCR, the repertoire was profiled, and TCRdb retains in-frame clones only, with some absent. This sample has some 160,000 clones; roughly 92% occur once, and the top ten carry approximately 0.7%. Sequencing was carried out using PBMCs. These receptors all come from a man between 18 and 29 years old in good health and CMV-seronegative.

V and J are TRBV6-1 and TRBJ1-4; no clear D gene. The CDR3 spans 17 residues. V shed 3 bases and J shed 0 bases, with 14 bases lying between them. Germline CDR1 is MNHNS and CDR2 is SASEGT. CDR3 sequence reads: CASSEIKFYATNEKLFF. In DNA, the CDR3 is TGTGCCAGCAGTGAGATTAAATTCTACGCAACTAATGAAAAACTGTTTTTT.

The chain uses TRBV5-4 and TRBJ1-4; 7 bases align to TRBD1. This CDR3 contains 15 residues. Germline loops: CDR1 SGHNT, CDR2 YYREEE (reference sequence). The V and J ends lost 4 bases and 0 bases, in that order; junction bases with no gene match: 3. DNA of the CDR3: TGTGCCAGCAGCCCGGGGACAGCAACTAATGAAAAACTGTTTTTT. It translates to CASSPGTATNEKLFF.

The chain carries TRBV5-1 and TRBJ2-3; 11 nucleotides match TRBD1. The V and J ends lost 4 bases and 3 bases, in that order; junction bases with no gene match: 7. From germline, CDR1 is SGHRS and CDR2 YFSETQ. The CDR3 is made up of 16 amino acids. Here the CDR3 reads CASSPPGQGVTDTQYF. As DNA, the CDR3 is TGCGCCAGCAGCCCTCCGGGACAGGGGGTAACAGATACGCAGTATTTT.

This clone was observed a few times. The chain employs TRBV6-5 and TRBJ2-6; a possible D gene is TRBD2 (5 bases). Germline V CDR1 and CDR2: MNHEY, SVGAGI. This CDR3 comprises 16 residues. V lost 0 bases, J lost 2 bases, and 8 bases lay in between. The CDR3 reads CASSYSSAAGANVLTF. CDR3 nucleotides: TGTGCCAGCAGTTACTCGTCAGCGGCTGGGGCCAACGTCCTGACTTTC.

The chain is built from TRBV7-9 and TRBJ2-3, with 14 positions matching TRBD2. In germline, CDR1 is SEHNR, CDR2 FQNEAQ (reference sequence). This CDR3 contains 18 residues. With V trimmed by 6 bases and J by 2 bases, 10 bases remained unmatched. CDR3 residues: CASRPGTSGSFYTDTQYF. Here the CDR3 DNA reads TGTGCCAGCAGACCAGGGACTAGCGGGAGTTTTTACACAGATACGCAGTATTTT.

The chain recombines TRBV27 with TRBJ2-3; D is undetermined. CDR3 size: 15 residues. Trimming took off 3 bases at V and 4 bases at J, with 14 bases between the two ends. CDR1 is MNHEY, CDR2 SMNVEV, per germline (reference sequence). The CDR3 spells CASSFGSRSADTQYF. As DNA, the CDR3 is TGTGCCAGCAGTTTCGGGTCTAGGTCGGCAGATACGCAGTATTTT.

V is TRBV5-4 and J is TRBJ1-2; 9 positions agree with TRBD1. Germline CDR1 SGHNT, CDR2 YYREEE (reference sequence). Losses at the gene ends were 2 bases for V and 4 bases for J; bases not matched to a gene: 6. The CDR3 sequence is 15 residues long. For the CDR3, the DNA is TGTGCCAGCAGCTTCGACAGGGGGTATAGCTATGGCTACACCTTC. Protein sequence: CASSFDRGYSYGYTF. Variable domain in full (rest from reference TRBV5-4 and TRBJ1-2): ETGVTQSPTHLIKTRGQQVTLRCSSQSGHNTVSWYQQALGQGPQFIFQYYREEENGRGNFPPRFSGLQFPNYSSELNVNALELDDSALYLCASSFDRGYSYGYTFGSGTRLTVV.

This CDR3 is CASSYSGTSGNHEQFF. The CDR3 region has the DNA TGTGCCAGCAGTTACTCCGGGACTAGCGGGAACCATGAGCAGTTCTTC. The chain couples TRBV6-5 to TRBJ2-1; 13 bases are shared with TRBD2. The J segment lost 8 bases and the V segment lost 0 bases, leaving 4 bases of the junction unmatched. The CDR3 length is 16 residues. Germline CDR1 is MNHEY and CDR2 is SVGAGI.

This rearrangement joins TRBV5-4 to TRBJ2-1; 7 bases map to TRBD1. Looked up from germline, CDR1 is SGHNT and CDR2 is YYREEE (reference sequence). This CDR3 comprises 15 residues. Trimming removed 4 bases from V and 4 bases from J; junction bases left unmatched: 8. CDR3 loop: CASSLGGAVYNEQFF. The CDR3 coding sequence is TGTGCCAGCAGCCTAGGGGGCGCGGTTTACAATGAGCAGTTCTTC.

This chain links TRBV5-1 with TRBJ2-3; 10 bases are shared with TRBD2. Germline values: CDR1 SGHRS, CDR2 YFSETQ. With 4 bases clipped from V and 1 base from J, the junction kept 6 bases outside the gene matches. This CDR3 comprises 16 residues. CDR3 sequence reads: CASSLLAGTRTDTQYF. Here the CDR3 DNA reads TGCGCCAGCAGCCTACTAGCGGGGACACGCACAGATACGCAGTATTTT.